This T cell receptor (beta chain) was obtained from a study of blood T cell repertoires in COVID-19. Across the study: PBMCs, B-cell-depleted T cells, or T cells provided the cDNA or gDNA that made up the material.

Generated by immunoSEQ multiplex PCR, the TCRdb table keeps only in-frame clones and is missing some. Among over 350,000 clones listed, roughly 92% were seen once. V lost 3 bases to trimming and J lost 7 bases; unmatched junction nucleotides: 3. Looked up from germline, CDR1 is KGHSH and CDR2 is LQKENI. CDR3 size: 13 residues. The rearrangement joins TRBV18 to TRBJ1-2; 9 bases agree with TRBD1. The source is a woman aged 40 to 50 who had been exposed to COVID-19. The sequenced sample consisted of PBMCs or T cells enriched from blood (not recorded which). CDR3 sequence: CASSPGTGFGYTF. As DNA, the CDR3 is TGTGCCAGCTCACCTGGGACAGGGTTTGGCTACACCTTC.